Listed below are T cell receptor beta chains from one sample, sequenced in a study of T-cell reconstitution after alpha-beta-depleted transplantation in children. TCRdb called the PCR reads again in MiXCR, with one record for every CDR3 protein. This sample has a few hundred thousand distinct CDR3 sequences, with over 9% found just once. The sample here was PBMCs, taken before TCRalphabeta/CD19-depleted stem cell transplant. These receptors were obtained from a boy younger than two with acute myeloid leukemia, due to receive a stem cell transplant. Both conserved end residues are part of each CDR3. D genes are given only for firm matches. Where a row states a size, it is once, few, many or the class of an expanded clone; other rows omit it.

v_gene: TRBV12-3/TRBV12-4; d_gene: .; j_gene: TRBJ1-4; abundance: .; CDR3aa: CASSLQGGGGKLFF; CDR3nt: TGTGCCAGCAGTCTACAGGGAGGGGGAGGAAAACTGTTTTTT
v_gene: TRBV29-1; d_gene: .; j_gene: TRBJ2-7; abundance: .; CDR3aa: CSVEDQQGPYEQYF; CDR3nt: TGCAGCGTTGAAGATCAACAGGGCCCCTACGAGCAGTACTTC
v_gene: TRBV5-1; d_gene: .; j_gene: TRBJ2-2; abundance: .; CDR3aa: CASSLALKLTASTGELFF; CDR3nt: TGCGCCAGCAGCTTGGCTTTAAAGTTAACAGCCTCCACCGGGGAGCTGTTTTTT
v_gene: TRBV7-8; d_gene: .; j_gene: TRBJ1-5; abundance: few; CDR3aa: CASSSTGGVDQPQHF; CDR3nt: TGTGCCAGCAGCTCGACAGGAGGGGTAGATCAGCCCCAGCATTTT
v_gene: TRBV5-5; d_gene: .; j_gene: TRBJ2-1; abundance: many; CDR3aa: CASSLPRLGNEQFF; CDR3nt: TGTGCCAGCAGCTTGCCCAGACTAGGTAATGAGCAGTTCTTC
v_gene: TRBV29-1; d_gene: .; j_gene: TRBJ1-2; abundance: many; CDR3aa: CSVVRETNYGYTF; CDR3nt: TGCAGCGTTGTCAGGGAAACGAACTATGGCTACACCTTC
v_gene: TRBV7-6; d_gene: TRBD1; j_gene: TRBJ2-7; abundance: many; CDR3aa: CASSFDRGEQYF; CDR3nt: TGTGCCAGCAGCTTCGACAGGGGCGAGCAGTACTTC
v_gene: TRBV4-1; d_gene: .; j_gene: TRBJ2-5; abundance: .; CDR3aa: CASREGRGQETQYF; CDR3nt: TGCGCCAGCAGGGAAGGCCGTGGGCAAGAGACCCAGTACTTC
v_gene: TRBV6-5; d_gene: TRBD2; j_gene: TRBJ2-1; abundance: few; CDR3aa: CASRSGRIYNEQFF; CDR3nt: TGTGCCAGCCGTAGCGGGAGGATTTACAATGAGCAGTTCTTC
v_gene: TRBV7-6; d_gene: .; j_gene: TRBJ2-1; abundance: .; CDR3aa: CASSLAAGDEQFF; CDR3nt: TGTGCCAGCAGCTTAGCCGCAGGGGATGAGCAGTTCTTC
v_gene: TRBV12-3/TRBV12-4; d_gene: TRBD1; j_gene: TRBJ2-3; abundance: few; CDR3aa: CASSSGGVTDTQYF; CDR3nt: TGTGCCAGCAGTTCAGGGGGCGTCACAGATACGCAGTATTTT
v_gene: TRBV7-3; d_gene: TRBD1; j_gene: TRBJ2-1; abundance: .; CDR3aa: CASSLGTGVGDEQFF; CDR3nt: TGTGCCAGCAGCCTTGGGACAGGGGTAGGGGATGAGCAGTTCTTC
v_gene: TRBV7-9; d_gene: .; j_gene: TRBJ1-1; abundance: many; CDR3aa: CASSLAMRGEAFF; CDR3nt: TGTGCCAGCAGCTTAGCGATGAGGGGTGAAGCTTTCTTT
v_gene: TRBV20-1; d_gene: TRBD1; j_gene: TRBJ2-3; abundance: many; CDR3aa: CSARDLVRLPRGRPTDTQYF; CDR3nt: TGCAGTGCTAGAGATTTGGTTCGGTTGCCCAGGGGGCGCCCCACAGATACGCAGTATTTT
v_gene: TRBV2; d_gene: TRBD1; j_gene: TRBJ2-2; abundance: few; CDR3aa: CASRYDRGRPGELFF; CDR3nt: TGTGCCAGCAGATATGACAGGGGGCGGCCCGGGGAGCTGTTTTTT
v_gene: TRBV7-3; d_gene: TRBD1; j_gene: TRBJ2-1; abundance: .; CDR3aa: CASSKGAQSSYNGQFF; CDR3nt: TGTGCCAGCAGCAAGGGGGCCCAAAGCTCCTACAATGGGCAGTTCTTC
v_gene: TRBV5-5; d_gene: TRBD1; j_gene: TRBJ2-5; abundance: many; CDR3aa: CASSLRGDRSGRETQYF; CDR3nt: TGTGCCAGCAGCTTGCGTGGGGACAGGAGCGGTCGGGAGACCCAGTACTTC
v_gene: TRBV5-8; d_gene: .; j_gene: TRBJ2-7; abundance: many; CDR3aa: CASSLGPGTYEQYF; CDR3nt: TGTGCCAGCAGCCTGGGACCGGGAACCTACGAGCAGTACTTC
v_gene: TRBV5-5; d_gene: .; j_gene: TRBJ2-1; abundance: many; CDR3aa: CASSTDIDEQFF; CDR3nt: TGTGCCAGCAGCACCGACATCGATGAGCAGTTCTTC
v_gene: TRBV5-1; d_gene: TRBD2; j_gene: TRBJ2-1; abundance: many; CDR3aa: CASSWDYSYNEQFF; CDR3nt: TGCGCCAGCAGTTGGGACTATTCCTACAATGAGCAGTTCTTC
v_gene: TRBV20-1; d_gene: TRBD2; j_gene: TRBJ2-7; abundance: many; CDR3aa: CSASGGWGDEQYF; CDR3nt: TGCAGTGCTAGCGGGGGGTGGGGTGACGAGCAGTACTTC
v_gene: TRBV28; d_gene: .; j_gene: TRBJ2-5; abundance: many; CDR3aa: CASRTTQETQYF; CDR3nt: TGTGCCAGCCGGACGACCCAAGAGACCCAGTACTTC
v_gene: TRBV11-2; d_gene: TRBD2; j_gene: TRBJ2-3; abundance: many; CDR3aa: CASSPTSGSLYTQYF; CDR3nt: TGTGCCAGCAGCCCTACTAGCGGGAGTCTTTATACGCAGTATTTT
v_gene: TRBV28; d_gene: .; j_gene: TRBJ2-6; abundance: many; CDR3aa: CASSLTGTASGANVLTF; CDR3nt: TGTGCCAGCAGTTTAACGGGAACCGCCTCTGGGGCCAACGTCCTGACTTTC
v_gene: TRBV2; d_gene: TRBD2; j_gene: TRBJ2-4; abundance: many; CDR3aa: CASSDLGTGGGKNIQYF; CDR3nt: TGTGCCAGCAGTGATCTTGGAACGGGAGGAGGCAAAAACATTCAGTACTTC
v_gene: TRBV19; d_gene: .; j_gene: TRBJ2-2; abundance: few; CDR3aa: CASSPGALGELFF; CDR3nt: TGTGCCAGTAGTCCGGGGGCCCTCGGGGAGCTGTTTTTT
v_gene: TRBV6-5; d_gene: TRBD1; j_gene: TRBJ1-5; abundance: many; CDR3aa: CASSLQGGQPQHF; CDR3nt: TGTGCCAGCAGTCTACAGGGGGGTCAGCCCCAGCATTTT
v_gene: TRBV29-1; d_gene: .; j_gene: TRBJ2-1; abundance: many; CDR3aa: CSVAQVLSDNEQFF; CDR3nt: TGCAGCGTTGCGCAGGTCTTATCGGACAATGAGCAGTTCTTC
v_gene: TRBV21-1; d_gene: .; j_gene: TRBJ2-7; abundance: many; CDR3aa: CASGRGQGRKEQYF; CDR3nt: TGTGCCAGCGGGAGGGGACAGGGAAGGAAAGAGCAGTACTTC
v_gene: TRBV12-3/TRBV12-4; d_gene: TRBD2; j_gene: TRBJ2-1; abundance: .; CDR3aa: CASVPSGAYNEQFF; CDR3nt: TGTGCCAGCGTGCCTAGCGGGGCCTACAATGAGCAGTTCTTC
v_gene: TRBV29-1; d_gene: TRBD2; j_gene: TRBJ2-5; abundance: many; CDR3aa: CSVTEASGDGETQYF; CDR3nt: TGCAGCGTAACAGAGGCTAGCGGGGATGGGGAGACCCAGTACTTC
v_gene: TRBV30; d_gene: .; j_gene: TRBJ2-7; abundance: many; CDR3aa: CAWSSGTPNYEQYF; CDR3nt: TGTGCCTGGAGCTCCGGGACCCCGAACTACGAGCAGTACTTC
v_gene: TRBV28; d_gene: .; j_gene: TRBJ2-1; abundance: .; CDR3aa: CATYYRRDNEQFF; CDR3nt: TGTGCTACATATTACAGGAGGGACAATGAGCAGTTCTTC
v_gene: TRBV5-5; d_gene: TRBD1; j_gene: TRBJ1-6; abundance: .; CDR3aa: CASRGQLSSYNSPLHF; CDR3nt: TGTGCCAGCAGGGGACAGCTTAGCTCCTATAATTCACCCCTCCACTTT
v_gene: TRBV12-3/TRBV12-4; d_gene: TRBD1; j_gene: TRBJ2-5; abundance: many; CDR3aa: CASSRTGETQYF; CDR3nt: TGTGCCAGCAGCCGGACAGGGGAGACCCAGTACTTC
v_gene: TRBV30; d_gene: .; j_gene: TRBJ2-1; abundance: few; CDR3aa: CAWNRVLNEQFF; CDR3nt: TGTGCCTGGAATCGGGTCCTCAATGAGCAGTTCTTC
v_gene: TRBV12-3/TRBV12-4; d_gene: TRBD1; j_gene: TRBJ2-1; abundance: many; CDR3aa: CASSLPPQGGNEQFF; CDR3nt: TGTGCCAGCAGTTTACCCCCACAGGGGGGAAATGAGCAGTTCTTC
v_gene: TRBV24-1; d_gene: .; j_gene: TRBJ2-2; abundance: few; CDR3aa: CATSAAPNTGELFF; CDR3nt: TGTGCCACCAGTGCAGCACCTAACACCGGGGAGCTGTTTTTT
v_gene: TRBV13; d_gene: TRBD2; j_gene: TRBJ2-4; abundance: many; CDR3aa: CASSLAGEGPKNIQYF; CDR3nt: TGTGCCAGCAGTTTAGCGGGAGAGGGTCCCAAAAACATTCAGTACTTC
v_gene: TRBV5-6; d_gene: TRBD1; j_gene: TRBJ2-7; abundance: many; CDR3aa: CASSHGQGVREQYF; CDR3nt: TGTGCCAGCAGCCATGGACAGGGAGTGAGGGAGCAGTACTTC
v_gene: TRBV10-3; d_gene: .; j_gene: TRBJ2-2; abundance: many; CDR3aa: CATSHLGELFF; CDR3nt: TGTGCCACCAGCCATCTTGGGGAGCTGTTTTTT
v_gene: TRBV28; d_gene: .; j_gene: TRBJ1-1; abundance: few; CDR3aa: CASSRDAFGAFF; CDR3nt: TGTGCCAGCTCAAGGGACGCCTTCGGAGCTTTCTTT
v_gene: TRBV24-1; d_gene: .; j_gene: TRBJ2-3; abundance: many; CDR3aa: CATSDLVRAEGDTQYF; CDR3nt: TGTGCCACCAGTGATTTGGTACGTGCCGAGGGGGATACGCAGTATTTT
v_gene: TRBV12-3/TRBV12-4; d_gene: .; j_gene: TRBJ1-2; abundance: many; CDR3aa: CASSLEAAYGYTF; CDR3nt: TGTGCCAGCAGTTTGGAGGCAGCCTATGGCTACACCTTC
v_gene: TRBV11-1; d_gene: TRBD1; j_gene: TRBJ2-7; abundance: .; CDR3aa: CASSFPGQGSYPYPSSYEQYF; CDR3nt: TGTGCCAGCAGCTTCCCCGGACAGGGATCCTACCCCTACCCCAGCTCCTACGAGCAGTACTTC